This T cell receptor beta chain originates from a study of T-cell reconstitution after alpha-beta-depleted transplantation in children. Unique molecular identifiers tagged the TCRbeta library. A single record per CDR3 protein comes from TCRdb applying MiXCR to the PCR reads. The data hold more than 500,000 distinct CDR3 sequences, with about an eighth observed a single time. The CDR3 totals 14 residues. Germline V CDR1 and CDR2: MNHEY, SMNVEV (reference sequence). V lost 2 bases, J lost 7 bases, and 12 bases lay in between. The chain employs TRBV27 and TRBJ1-5, with D tentatively TRBD1 (5 bases). Here the sequenced sample was PBMCs, mostly from graft donor cells, taken 180 days after TCRalphabeta/CD19-depleted stem cell transplant. This clonotype was obtained from a female patient aged 2-9 years who had a stem cell transplant for aplastic anemia, so the T cells may come from the graft donor. CDR3 amino acids: CASSLSGRAQPQHF. The CDR3 DNA reads as TGTGCCAGCAGTTTAAGTGGCAGGGCCCAGCCCCAGCATTTT.